This entry describes one T cell receptor beta chain. Reverse transcription of roughly 0.45 to 1 ug RNA used random hexamers. The CDR3 of TCR beta was amplified by immunoSEQ multiplex PCR across 54 Vbeta and 13 Jbeta. TCRdb analysed the immunoSEQ multiplex PCR reads with MiXCR anew, one entry per CDR3 protein. The table lists around 200,000 distinct CDR3 sequences, approximately 90% of them singletons. Germline V gene data show CDR1 as KGHDR and CDR2 as SFDVKD. The CDR3 sequence is 15 residues long. With 4 bases removed from V and 4 bases from J, the gap between germline ends came to 14 bases. These data belong to a study of CD8 T cells in Susac syndrome. Sequencing of TCR beta was carried out in blood CD8+ and CD4+ T cells.

This sequence originates from a human donor with multiple sclerosis. The chain recombines TRBV24-1 with TRBJ2-3, with D perhaps TRBD2 (5 bases). Input material: CD8+ T cells from PBMCs. CDR3 sequence reads: CATSDSDGVADTQYF. The CDR3 DNA is TGTGCCACCAGTGACTCGGACGGGGTGGCAGATACGCAGTATTTT.